This T cell receptor (beta chain) derives from a study of T cells in Graves' hyperthyroidism and ophthalmopathy. Ophthalmopathy patients all had a Clinical Activity Score of at least 3, a NOSPECS grade of at least 4 and disease under 3 months old. Uncontrolled infection, other autoimmune disease, pregnancy or lactation led to exclusion. The source material, RNA transcripts, was used to amplify TCR beta CDR3 regions. Researchers ran a first-round RT-PCR on the TCR CDR3 using the HTBI primer set. From the multiplex PCR reads, TCRdb called clonotypes with MiXCR, one entry per CDR3 protein. The sample has about 640,000 distinct CDR3 sequences, less than 25% seen once. This clonotype was picked up many times. Trimming took 1 base from V and 12 from J; bases not matched to a gene: 15. The germline gives CDR1 MNHEY, CDR2 SVGEGT. CDR3 length: 17 residues.

The receptor comes from a man aged 25 to 45 with Graves' ophthalmopathy. Source material: blood. This chain links TRBV6-2 or TRBV6-3 with TRBJ2-1; 10 positions agree with TRBD2. As DNA, the CDR3 is TGTGCCAGCAGTTACTTACCCAAGGGGCTAGCGGGAGACGCGCAGTTCTTC. Translated, it gives CASSYLPKGLAGDAQFF.